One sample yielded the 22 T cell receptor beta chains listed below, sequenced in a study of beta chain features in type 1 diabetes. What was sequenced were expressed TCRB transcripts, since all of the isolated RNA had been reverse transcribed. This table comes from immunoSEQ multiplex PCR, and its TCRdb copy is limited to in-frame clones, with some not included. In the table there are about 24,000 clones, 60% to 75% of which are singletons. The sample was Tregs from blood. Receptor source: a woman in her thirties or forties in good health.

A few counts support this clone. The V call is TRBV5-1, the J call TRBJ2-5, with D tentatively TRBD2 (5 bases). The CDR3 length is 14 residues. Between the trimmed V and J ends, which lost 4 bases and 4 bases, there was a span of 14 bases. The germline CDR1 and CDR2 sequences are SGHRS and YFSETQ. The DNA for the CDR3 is TGCGCCAGCAGCACCTCCGGGGTTGGAGAGACCCAGTACTTC. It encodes CASSTSGVGETQYF.

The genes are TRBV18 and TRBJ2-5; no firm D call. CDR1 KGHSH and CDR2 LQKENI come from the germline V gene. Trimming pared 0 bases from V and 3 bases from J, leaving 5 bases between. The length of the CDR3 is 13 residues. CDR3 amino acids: CASSPPSEETQYF. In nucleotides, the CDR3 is TGTGCCAGCTCACCACCATCTGAAGAGACCCAGTACTTC. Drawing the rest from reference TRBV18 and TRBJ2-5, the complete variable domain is NAGVMQNPRHLVRRRGQEARLRCSPMKGHSHVYWYRQLPEEGLKFMVYLQKENIIDESGMPKERFSAEFPKEGPSILRIQQVVRGDSAAYFCASSPPSEETQYFGPGTRLLVL.

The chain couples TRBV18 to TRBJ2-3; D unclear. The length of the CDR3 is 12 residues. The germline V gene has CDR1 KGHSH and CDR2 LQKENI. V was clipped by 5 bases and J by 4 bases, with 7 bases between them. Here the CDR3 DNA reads TGTGCCAGCTCAGGTAGCTCAGATACGCAGTATTTT. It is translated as CASSGSSDTQYF.

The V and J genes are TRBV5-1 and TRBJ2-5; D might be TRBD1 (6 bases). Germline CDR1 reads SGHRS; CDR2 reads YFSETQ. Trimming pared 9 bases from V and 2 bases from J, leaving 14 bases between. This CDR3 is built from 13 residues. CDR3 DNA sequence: TGCGCCACCCGGACAGCTTTTCAAGAGACCCAGTACTTC. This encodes CATRTAFQETQYF.

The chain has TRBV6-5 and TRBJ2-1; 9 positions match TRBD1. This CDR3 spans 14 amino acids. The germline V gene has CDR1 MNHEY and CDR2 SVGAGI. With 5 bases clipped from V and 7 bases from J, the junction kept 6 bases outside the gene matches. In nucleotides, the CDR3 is TGTGCCAGCAGTCCAGGGACAGGGTTAAATGAGCAGTTCTTC. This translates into CASSPGTGLNEQFF.

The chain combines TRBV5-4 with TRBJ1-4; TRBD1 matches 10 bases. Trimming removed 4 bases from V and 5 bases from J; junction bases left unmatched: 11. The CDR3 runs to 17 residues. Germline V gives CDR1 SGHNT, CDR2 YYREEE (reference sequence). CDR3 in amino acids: CASSLEIPGQGNEKLFF. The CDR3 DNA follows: TGTGCCAGCAGCCTGGAGATACCGGGACAGGGGAATGAAAAACTGTTTTTT.

Written as DNA, the CDR3 is TGTGCCATCAGGACTAGCGGGGACCGGAACACCGGGGAGCTGTTTTTT. Translated: CAIRTSGDRNTGELFF. The chain recombines TRBV10-3 with TRBJ2-2; 11 bases agree with TRBD2. This CDR3 is built from 16 residues. The V segment lost 6 bases and the J segment 1 base; nucleotides outside the gene matches: 4. Looked up from germline, CDR1 is ENHRY and CDR2 is SYGVKD.

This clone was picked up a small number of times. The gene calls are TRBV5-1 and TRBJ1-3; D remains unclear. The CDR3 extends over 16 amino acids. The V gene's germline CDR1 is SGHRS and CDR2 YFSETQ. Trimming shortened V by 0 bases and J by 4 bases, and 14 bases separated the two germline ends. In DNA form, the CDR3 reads TGCGCCAGCAGCTTGGTTACTGCGGGATCCGGAAACACCATATATTTT. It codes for CASSLVTAGSGNTIYF.

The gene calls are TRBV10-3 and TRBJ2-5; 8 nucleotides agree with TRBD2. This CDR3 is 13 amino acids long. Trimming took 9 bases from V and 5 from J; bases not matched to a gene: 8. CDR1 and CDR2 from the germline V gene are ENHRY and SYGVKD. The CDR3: CAIAGALSETQYF. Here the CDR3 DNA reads TGTGCCATAGCGGGGGCGCTAAGTGAGACCCAGTACTTC.

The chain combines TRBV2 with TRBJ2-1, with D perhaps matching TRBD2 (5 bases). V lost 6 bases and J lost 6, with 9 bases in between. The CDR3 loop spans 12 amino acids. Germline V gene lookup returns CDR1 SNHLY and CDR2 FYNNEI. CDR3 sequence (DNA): TGTGCCAGCAGATTAAGCGGCAATGAGCAGTTCTTC. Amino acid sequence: CASRLSGNEQFF.

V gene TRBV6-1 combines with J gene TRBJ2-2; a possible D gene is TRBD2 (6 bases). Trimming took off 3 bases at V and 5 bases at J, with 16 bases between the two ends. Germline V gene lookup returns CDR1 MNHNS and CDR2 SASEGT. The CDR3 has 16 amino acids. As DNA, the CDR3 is TGTGCCAGCAGTGATTGGAGCGGTGGGAGGACCGGGGAGCTGTTTTTT. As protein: CASSDWSGGRTGELFF.

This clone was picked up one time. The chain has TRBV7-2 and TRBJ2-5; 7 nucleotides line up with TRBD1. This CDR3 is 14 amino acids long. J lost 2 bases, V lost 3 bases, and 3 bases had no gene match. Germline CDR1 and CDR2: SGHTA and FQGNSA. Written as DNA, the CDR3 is TGTGCCAGCAGCTTCGGGACAGCTCAAGAGACCCAGTACTTC. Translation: CASSFGTAQETQYF.

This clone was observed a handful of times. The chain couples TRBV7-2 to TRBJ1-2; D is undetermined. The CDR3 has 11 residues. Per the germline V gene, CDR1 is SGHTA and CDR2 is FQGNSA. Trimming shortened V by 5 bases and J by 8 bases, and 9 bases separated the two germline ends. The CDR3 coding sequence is TGTGCCAGCAGCCTCGTAGCCGGCTACACCTTC. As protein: CASSLVAGYTF.

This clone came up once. The CDR3 region has the DNA TGTGCCAGCAGGACACAGCGCACAGATACGCAGTATTTT. Translation: CASRTQRTDTQYF. The V and J genes are TRBV6-1 and TRBJ2-3, with D unclear. The CDR3 loop spans 13 amino acids. CDR1 is MNHNS and CDR2 is SASEGT in the germline V gene. Trimming took 6 bases from V and 1 from J, leaving 8 bases between them.

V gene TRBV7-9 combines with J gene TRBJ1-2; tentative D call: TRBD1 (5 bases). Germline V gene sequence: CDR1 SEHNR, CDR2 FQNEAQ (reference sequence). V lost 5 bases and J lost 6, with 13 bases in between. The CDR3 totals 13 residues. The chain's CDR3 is CASSPVGGNGYTF. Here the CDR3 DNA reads TGTGCCAGCAGCCCCGTGGGGGGAAATGGCTACACCTTC.

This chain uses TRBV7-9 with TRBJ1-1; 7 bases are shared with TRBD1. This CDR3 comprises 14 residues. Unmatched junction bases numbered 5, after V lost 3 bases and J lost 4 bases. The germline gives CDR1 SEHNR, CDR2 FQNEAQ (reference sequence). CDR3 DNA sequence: TGTGCCAGCAGCTTTACGACAGGGACCACTGAAGCTTTCTTT. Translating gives CASSFTTGTTEAFF.

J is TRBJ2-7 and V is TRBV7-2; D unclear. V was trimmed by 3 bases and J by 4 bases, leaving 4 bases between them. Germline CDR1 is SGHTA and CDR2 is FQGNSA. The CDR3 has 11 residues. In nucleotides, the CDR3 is TGTGCCAGCAGCTTCGAGTACGAGCAGTACTTC. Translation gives CASSFEYEQYF.

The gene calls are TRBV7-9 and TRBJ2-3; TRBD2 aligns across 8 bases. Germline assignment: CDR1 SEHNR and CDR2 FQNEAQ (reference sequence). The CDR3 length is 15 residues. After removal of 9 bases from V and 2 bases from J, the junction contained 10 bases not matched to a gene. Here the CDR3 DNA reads TGTGCCAGTTTGACGGGGGGGCGCCCCACAGATACGCAGTATTTT. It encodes CASLTGGRPTDTQYF.

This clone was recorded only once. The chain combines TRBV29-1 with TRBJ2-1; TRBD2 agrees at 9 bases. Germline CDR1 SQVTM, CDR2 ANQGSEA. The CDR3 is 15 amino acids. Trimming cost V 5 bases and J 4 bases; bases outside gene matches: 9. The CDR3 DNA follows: TGCAGCGTTTCCTACTCCGCGGGGGGGTACAATGAGCAGTTCTTC. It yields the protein CSVSYSAGGYNEQFF.

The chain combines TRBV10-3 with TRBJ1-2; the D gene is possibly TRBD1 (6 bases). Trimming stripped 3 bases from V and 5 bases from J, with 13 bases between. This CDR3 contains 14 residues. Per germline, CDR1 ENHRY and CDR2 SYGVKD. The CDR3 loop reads CAISEIGRGYGYTF. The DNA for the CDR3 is TGTGCCATCAGTGAAATAGGGAGGGGGTATGGCTACACCTTC.

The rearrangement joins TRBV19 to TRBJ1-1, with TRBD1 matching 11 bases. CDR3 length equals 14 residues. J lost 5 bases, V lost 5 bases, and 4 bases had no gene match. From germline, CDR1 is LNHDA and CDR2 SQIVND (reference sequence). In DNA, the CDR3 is TGTGCCAGTAGTGAGGGACAGGGGGGGACTGAAGCTTTCTTT. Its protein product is CASSEGQGGTEAFF.

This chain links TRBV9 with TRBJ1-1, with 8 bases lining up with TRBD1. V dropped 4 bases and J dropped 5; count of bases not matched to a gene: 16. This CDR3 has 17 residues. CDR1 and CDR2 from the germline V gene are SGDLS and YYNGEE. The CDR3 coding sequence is TGTGCCAGCAGCCCTCGAGGTACAGGGGGAGGTTTAACTGAAGCTTTCTTT. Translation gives CASSPRGTGGGLTEAFF.